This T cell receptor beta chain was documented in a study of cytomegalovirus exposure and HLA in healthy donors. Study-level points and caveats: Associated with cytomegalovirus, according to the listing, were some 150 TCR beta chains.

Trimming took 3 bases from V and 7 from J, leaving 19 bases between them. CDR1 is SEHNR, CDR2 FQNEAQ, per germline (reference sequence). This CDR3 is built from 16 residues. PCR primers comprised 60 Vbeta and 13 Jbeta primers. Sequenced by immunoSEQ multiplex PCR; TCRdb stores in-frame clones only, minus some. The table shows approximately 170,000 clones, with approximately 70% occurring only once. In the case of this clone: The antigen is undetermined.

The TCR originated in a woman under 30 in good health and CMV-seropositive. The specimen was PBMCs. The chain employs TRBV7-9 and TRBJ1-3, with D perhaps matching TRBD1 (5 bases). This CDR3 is CASSFSGGASGNTIYF. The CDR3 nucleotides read TGTGCCAGCAGCTTTTCTGGCGGGGCTTCAGGGAACACCATATATTTT.